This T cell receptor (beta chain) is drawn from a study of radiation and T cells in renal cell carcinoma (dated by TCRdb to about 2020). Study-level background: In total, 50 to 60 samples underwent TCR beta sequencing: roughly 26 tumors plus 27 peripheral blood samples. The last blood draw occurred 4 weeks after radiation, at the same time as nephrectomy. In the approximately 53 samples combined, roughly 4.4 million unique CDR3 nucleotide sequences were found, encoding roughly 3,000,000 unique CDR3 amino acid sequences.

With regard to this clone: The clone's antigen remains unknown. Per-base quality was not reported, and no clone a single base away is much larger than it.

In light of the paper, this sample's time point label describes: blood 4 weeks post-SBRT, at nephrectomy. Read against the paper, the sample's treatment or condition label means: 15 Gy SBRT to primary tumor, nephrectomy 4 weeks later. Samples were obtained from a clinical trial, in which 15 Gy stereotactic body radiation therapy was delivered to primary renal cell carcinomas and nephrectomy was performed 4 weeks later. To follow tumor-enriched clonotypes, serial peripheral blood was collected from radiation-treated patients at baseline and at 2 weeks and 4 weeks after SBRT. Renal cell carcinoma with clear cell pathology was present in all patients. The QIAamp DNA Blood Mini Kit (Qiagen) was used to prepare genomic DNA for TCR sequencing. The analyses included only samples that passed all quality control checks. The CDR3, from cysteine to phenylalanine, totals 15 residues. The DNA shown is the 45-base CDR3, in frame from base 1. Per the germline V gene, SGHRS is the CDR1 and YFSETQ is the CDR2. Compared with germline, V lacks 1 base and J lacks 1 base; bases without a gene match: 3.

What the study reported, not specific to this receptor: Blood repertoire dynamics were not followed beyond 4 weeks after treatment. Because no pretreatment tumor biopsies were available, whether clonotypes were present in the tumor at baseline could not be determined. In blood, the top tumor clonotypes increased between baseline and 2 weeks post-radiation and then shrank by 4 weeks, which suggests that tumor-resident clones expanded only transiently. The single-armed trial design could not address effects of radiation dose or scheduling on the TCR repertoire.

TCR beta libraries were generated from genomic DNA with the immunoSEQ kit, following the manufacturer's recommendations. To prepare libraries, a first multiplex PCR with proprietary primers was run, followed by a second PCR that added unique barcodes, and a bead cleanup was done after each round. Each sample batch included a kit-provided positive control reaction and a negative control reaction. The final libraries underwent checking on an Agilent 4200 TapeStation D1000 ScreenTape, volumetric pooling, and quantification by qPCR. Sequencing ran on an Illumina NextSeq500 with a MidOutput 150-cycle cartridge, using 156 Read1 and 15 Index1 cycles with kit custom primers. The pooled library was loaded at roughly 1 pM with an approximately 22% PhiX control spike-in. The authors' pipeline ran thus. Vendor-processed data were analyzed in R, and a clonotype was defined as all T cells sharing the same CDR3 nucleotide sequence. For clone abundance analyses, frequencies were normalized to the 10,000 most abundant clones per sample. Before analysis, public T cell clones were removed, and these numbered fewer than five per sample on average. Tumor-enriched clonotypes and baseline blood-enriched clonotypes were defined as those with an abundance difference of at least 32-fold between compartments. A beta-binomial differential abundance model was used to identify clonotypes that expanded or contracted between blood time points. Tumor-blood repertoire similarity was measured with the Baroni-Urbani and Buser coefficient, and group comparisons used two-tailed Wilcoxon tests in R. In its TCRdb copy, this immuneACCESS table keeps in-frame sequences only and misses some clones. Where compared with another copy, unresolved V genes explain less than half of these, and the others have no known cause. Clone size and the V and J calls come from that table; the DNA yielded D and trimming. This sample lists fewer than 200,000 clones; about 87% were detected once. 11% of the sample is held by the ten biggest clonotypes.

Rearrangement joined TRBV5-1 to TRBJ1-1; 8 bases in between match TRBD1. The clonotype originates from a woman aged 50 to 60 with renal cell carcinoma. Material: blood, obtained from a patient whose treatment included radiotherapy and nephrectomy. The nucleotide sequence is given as TGCGCCAGCAGCTTGACAGGGGGGCCGAACACTGAAGCTTTCTTT. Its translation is CASSLTGGPNTEAFF. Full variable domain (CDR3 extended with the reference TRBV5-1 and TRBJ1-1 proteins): KAGVTQTPRYLIKTRGQQVTLSCSPISGHRSVSWYQQTPGQGLQFLFEYFSETQRNKGNFPGRFSGRQFSNSRSEMNVSTLELGDSALYLCASSLTGGPNTEAFFGQGTRLTVV.